Sequencing of this T cell receptor beta chain was carried out in a study of blood T cells in healthy people across ages. Germline-derived CDR1 and CDR2 are SGHTA and FQGTGA. The CDR3 is 15 residues long. It was with a sample-barcoded 5' primer and a J-beta primer mix that a second PCR of about 7 to 12 cycles was run. TCRdb re-analysed the 5' RACE reads in MiXCR, keeping a single row per CDR3 protein. The table has over 950,000 distinct CDR3 sequences, 30% to 40% seen once. This chain connects TRBV7-3 to TRBJ2-1; the D is unclear. The J call may be wrong; the DNA end is better matched by TRBJ2-7. This TCR derives from a man aged 18 to 29 in good health. What was sequenced was blood. CDR3 residues: CASSLSSSSYNEQYF. The DNA for the CDR3 is TGTGCCAGCAGCTTAAGTTCATCCAGCTACAATGAGCAGTACTTC.